One sample yielded the 25 T cell receptor beta chains listed below, sequenced in a study of B cell selection in AIRE deficiency. Sorted regulatory T cells were CD4-positive, CD25-high and CD127-low or negative. Data came from immunoSEQ multiplex PCR; TCRdb stores just in-frame clones and leaves some out. The profile shows about 22,000 clones, about 93% of them singletons. The sequenced material came from CD4+CD25+ Tregs sorted from PBMCs. Receptors were obtained from a human donor in good health.

This CDR3 is CASSGQGHLLEQYF. The CDR3 coding sequence is TGTGCCAGCAGTGGACAGGGGCACCTACTCGAGCAGTACTTC. This rearrangement joins TRBV6-4 to TRBJ2-7; 8 bases match TRBD1. V lost 4 bases, J lost 6 bases, and 8 bases stayed unmatched. Germline lookup yields CDR1 MRHNA and CDR2 SNTAGT. The CDR3 covers 14 residues.

The J gene is TRBJ1-5, the V gene TRBV5-1, with D unresolved. There are 13 residues in the CDR3. Germline-derived CDR1 and CDR2 are SGHRS and YFSETQ. V was shortened by 4 bases and J by 1 base, with 6 bases between the two germline ends. CDR3 in amino acids: CASSLRSNQPQHF. The CDR3 nucleotides read TGCGCCAGCAGCCTGAGGAGCAATCAGCCCCAGCATTTT.

The rearrangement links TRBV7-9 to TRBJ1-2; D might be TRBD1 (5 bases). Germline CDR1 SEHNR, CDR2 FQNEAQ (reference sequence). Trimming took off 5 bases at V and 8 bases at J, with 15 bases between the two ends. The CDR3 is 13 residues long. The CDR3 loop reads CASSQTPKGGYTF. The CDR3 DNA sequence: TGTGCCAGCAGCCAGACGCCGAAGGGGGGCTACACCTTC. Drawing the rest from reference TRBV7-9 and TRBJ1-2, the complete variable domain is DTGVSQNPRHKITKRGQNVTFRCDPISEHNRLYWYRQTLGQGPEFLTYFQNEAQLEKSRLLSDRFSAERPKGSFSTLEIQRTEQGDSAMYLCASSQTPKGGYTFGSGTRLTVV.

The chain couples TRBV19 to TRBJ2-7; a weak D match, TRBD2 (6 bases). V was clipped by 4 bases and J by 3 bases, with 7 bases between them. The germline CDR1 and CDR2 sequences are LNHDA and SQIVND (reference sequence). The length of the CDR3 is 12 residues. The CDR3 DNA sequence: TGTGCCAGTAGTACGGGACTCTACGAGCAGTACTTC. It is translated as CASSTGLYEQYF.

The V gene is TRBV7-8, the J gene TRBJ1-2, with 9 bases matching TRBD1. The V segment lost 4 bases and the J segment 4 bases; nucleotides outside the gene matches: 4. The germline CDR1 and CDR2 sequences are SGHVS and FQNEAQ. This CDR3 spans 14 amino acids. The CDR3 is CASSSRDRVYGYTF. CDR3 sequence (DNA): TGTGCCAGCAGCTCCCGGGACAGGGTCTATGGCTACACCTTC.

This chain links TRBV30 with TRBJ2-1; D uncertain. This CDR3 has 12 amino acids. CDR1 and CDR2 (germline): GTSNPN, SVGIG (reference sequence). Trimming cost V 6 bases and J 3 bases, with 9 bases left between them. The CDR3 is CACHTGYNEQFF. In nucleotides, the CDR3 is TGTGCCTGTCACACTGGCTACAATGAGCAGTTCTTC.

This clone was seen a single time. The chain couples TRBV6-5 to TRBJ1-2; D remains unclear. CDR3 size: 13 residues. Germline V gene data show CDR1 as MNHEY and CDR2 as SVGAGI. Trimming cost V 6 bases and J 2 bases, with 10 bases left between them. The CDR3 is CASSYGRNYGYTF. The CDR3 DNA reads as TGTGCCAGCAGCTACGGGCGGAACTATGGCTACACCTTC.

The CDR3 is CASSGQINQPQHF. As DNA, the CDR3 is TGCGCCAGCTCAGGACAGATCAATCAGCCCCAGCATTTT. V and J are TRBV4-3 and TRBJ1-5, with a possible D match to TRBD1 (6 bases). The CDR3 contains 13 residues. With 8 bases removed from V and 3 bases from J, the gap between germline ends came to 11 bases. Germline lookup yields CDR1 LGHNA and CDR2 YSLEER.

This chain connects TRBV7-9 to TRBJ2-5, with a tentative D call TRBD1 (6 bases). The germline V and J ends were trimmed by 0 bases and 5 bases, with 10 bases remaining between them. The CDR3 covers 14 residues. Germline CDR1 reads SEHNR; CDR2 reads FQNEAQ (reference sequence). The CDR3 region is CASSLAGAGETQYF. DNA of the CDR3: TGTGCCAGCAGCTTAGCGGGGGCCGGGGAGACCCAGTACTTC.

This sequence joins TRBV29-1 and TRBJ2-7, with D perhaps matching TRBD2 (7 bases). The V end lost 4 bases, the J end lost 5 bases, and 12 bases lay between the germline ends. In germline, CDR1 is SQVTM, CDR2 ANQGSEA. The CDR3 is 12 residues long. The CDR3 loop reads CSVVGGGHEQYF. The CDR3 nucleotides read TGCAGCGTTGTGGGGGGGGGCCACGAGCAGTACTTC.

The V gene is TRBV5-5, the J gene TRBJ2-6; D is undetermined. Per the germline V gene, CDR1 is SGHKS and CDR2 is YYEKEE (reference sequence). V shed 7 bases and J shed 2 bases, with 16 bases lying between them. This CDR3 has 16 residues. This CDR3 reads CASYNPPGAGANVLTF. CDR3 in DNA: TGTGCCAGCTATAACCCACCCGGAGCTGGGGCCAACGTCCTGACTTTC.

The sample holds one count of this clone. The chain carries TRBV7-6 and TRBJ2-3, with D perhaps TRBD2 (6 bases). V gave up 5 bases and J gave up 6 bases, with 15 bases separating them. The CDR3 has 14 amino acids. The germline CDR1 and CDR2 sequences are SGHVS and FNYEAQ. The CDR3 DNA follows: TGTGCCAGCAGCCTGGGGACTGAACGGGATACGCAGTATTTT. Its protein is CASSLGTERDTQYF.

The chain recombines TRBV5-1 with TRBJ1-2; 7 positions agree with TRBD1. This CDR3 region has 18 residues. With 4 bases clipped from V and 3 bases from J, the junction kept 18 bases outside the gene matches. Looked up from germline, CDR1 is SGHRS and CDR2 is YFSETQ. The CDR3, as DNA: TGCGCCAGCAGCCCTGCCCGGGACAGATTTGAGGGGCACTATGGCTACACCTTC. This translates into CASSPARDRFEGHYGYTF.

The chain combines TRBV19 with TRBJ2-7; 9 bases line up with TRBD1. This CDR3 contains 14 residues. After removal of 5 bases from V and 2 bases from J, the junction contained 4 bases not matched to a gene. Germline CDR1 and CDR2: LNHDA and SQIVND (reference sequence). The CDR3 loop reads CASSRQGVTYEQYF. The CDR3 nucleotides are TGTGCCAGTAGTCGACAGGGGGTTACCTACGAGCAGTACTTC. Variable domain in full (rest from reference TRBV19 and TRBJ2-7): DGGITQSPKYLFRKEGQNVTLSCEQNLNHDAMYWYRQDPGQGLRLIYYSQIVNDFQKGDIAEGYSVSREKKESFPLTVTSAQKNPTAFYLCASSRQGVTYEQYFGPGTRLTVT.

J is TRBJ1-5 and V is TRBV4-2; no reliable D call. The V and J ends lost 1 base and 7 bases respectively, with 17 bases between them. Germline V lookup: CDR1 LGHNA, CDR2 YNFKEQ. This CDR3 spans 16 amino acids. In nucleotides, the CDR3 is TGTGCCAGCAGCCAAGTGGTGACCCCCCTAGGACAGCCCCAGCATTTT. Encoded protein: CASSQVVTPLGQPQHF.

This clone appeared a single time. This chain links TRBV11-2 with TRBJ1-1; no clear D gene. This CDR3 has 14 residues. V was trimmed by 3 bases and J by 6 bases, leaving 14 bases between them. CDR1 and CDR2 from the germline V gene are SGHAT and FQNNGV. This chain's CDR3 is CASSLALLLPEAFF. DNA for the CDR3: TGTGCCAGCAGCTTGGCCCTACTCTTACCTGAAGCTTTCTTT.

This chain links TRBV18 with TRBJ2-1; 9 nucleotides match TRBD1. With 6 bases clipped from V and 7 bases from J, the junction kept 10 bases outside the gene matches. Germline CDR1 and CDR2: KGHSH and LQKENI. The CDR3 sequence is 15 residues long. The CDR3 protein is CASSQYADRGNEQFF. CDR3 coding DNA: TGTGCCAGCTCCCAATACGCTGACAGGGGGAATGAGCAGTTCTTC.

This sequence joins TRBV10-3 and TRBJ1-1; TRBD1 might be the D (5 bases). Trimming pared 0 bases from V and 5 bases from J, leaving 13 bases between. This CDR3 is 15 amino acids long. Germline V gene data show CDR1 as ENHRY and CDR2 as SYGVKD. The CDR3, as DNA: TGTGCCATCAGTGAGTCGCTCATATGGGGGACTGAAGCTTTCTTT. As protein: CAISESLIWGTEAFF.

This clone was counted between two and nine times. This chain links TRBV28 with TRBJ1-4, with D unclear. The germline V gene encodes CDR1 MDHEN and CDR2 SYDVKM. There are 14 residues in the CDR3. Trimming took off 3 bases at V and 8 bases at J, with 13 bases between the two ends. CDR3 in DNA: TGTGCCAGCAGTTTCATTGGAGCATGGGAAAAACTGTTTTTT. Translated: CASSFIGAWEKLFF. Full variable domain (rest looked up from reference TRBV28 and TRBJ1-4): DVKVTQSSRYLVKRTGEKVFLECVQDMDHENMFWYRQDPGLGLRLIYFSYDVKMKEKGDIPEGYSVSREKKERFSLILESASTNQTSMYLCASSFIGAWEKLFFGSGTQLSVL.

This chain joins TRBV30 and TRBJ2-3; 7 bases line up with TRBD2. The CDR3 runs 12 residues. Losses at the gene ends were 8 bases for V and 0 bases for J; bases not matched to a gene: 2. Germline CDR1 reads GTSNPN; CDR2 reads SVGIG (reference sequence). DNA of the CDR3: TGTGCCCGTAGCGGGAGCACAGATACGCAGTATTTT. The encoded protein is CARSGSTDTQYF.

There are a few counts of this clone. The chain links TRBV7-9 to TRBJ2-7; possible D gene TRBD2, 5 bases. The germline gives CDR1 SEHNR, CDR2 FQNEAQ (reference sequence). The CDR3 is 17 residues long. The V end was cut by 1 base, the J end by 3 bases, with 19 bases between. As DNA, the CDR3 is TGTGCCAGCAGCTTAGTTTTCGTTGCTAGCAATCACTACGAGCAGTACTTC. It specifies CASSLVFVASNHYEQYF. Full variable domain (missing parts from reference TRBV7-9 and TRBJ2-7): DTGVSQNPRHKITKRGQNVTFRCDPISEHNRLYWYRQTLGQGPEFLTYFQNEAQLEKSRLLSDRFSAERPKGSFSTLEIQRTEQGDSAMYLCASSLVFVASNHYEQYFGPGTRLTVT.

The CDR3 DNA reads TGTGCCAGTAGTCCCCTAAGGAGGACGAACACCGGGGAGCTGTTTTTT. Encoded protein: CASSPLRRTNTGELFF. The chain recombines TRBV19 with TRBJ2-2, with D maybe TRBD2 (5 bases). V gave up 5 bases and J gave up 0 bases, with 13 bases separating them. The CDR3 loop spans 16 amino acids. Germline V lookup: CDR1 LNHDA, CDR2 SQIVND (reference sequence).

The genes are TRBV10-2 and TRBJ2-6; 11 bases fit TRBD1. V was pared by 7 bases and J by 2 bases, with 7 bases of the junction left unmatched. Germline CDR1 is WSHSY and CDR2 is SAAADI. This CDR3 has 17 residues. CDR3 bases: TGCGCCAGCAAAGGACAGGGGGCTTTCACTGGGGCCAACGTCCTGACTTTC. Amino acid sequence: CASKGQGAFTGANVLTF.

The CDR3 sequence: CASSYSRGGRGEQYF. The CDR3 bases are TGTGCCAGCAGTTACTCCCGCGGGGGCCGTGGCGAGCAGTACTTC. The V gene is TRBV6-5, the J gene TRBJ2-7, with D possibly TRBD2 on 7 matching bases. V lost 0 bases and J lost 6, with 15 bases in between. The CDR3 has 15 residues. CDR1 is MNHEY, CDR2 SVGAGI, per germline.

This chain connects TRBV5-1 to TRBJ1-1; no clear D. Germline CDR1 reads SGHRS; CDR2 reads YFSETQ. There are 15 residues in the CDR3. V dropped 0 bases and J dropped 6 bases, with 15 bases sitting between them. This CDR3 is CASSLDPGVRAEAFF. CDR3 nucleotide sequence: TGCGCCAGCAGCTTGGATCCGGGTGTGAGGGCTGAAGCTTTCTTT.